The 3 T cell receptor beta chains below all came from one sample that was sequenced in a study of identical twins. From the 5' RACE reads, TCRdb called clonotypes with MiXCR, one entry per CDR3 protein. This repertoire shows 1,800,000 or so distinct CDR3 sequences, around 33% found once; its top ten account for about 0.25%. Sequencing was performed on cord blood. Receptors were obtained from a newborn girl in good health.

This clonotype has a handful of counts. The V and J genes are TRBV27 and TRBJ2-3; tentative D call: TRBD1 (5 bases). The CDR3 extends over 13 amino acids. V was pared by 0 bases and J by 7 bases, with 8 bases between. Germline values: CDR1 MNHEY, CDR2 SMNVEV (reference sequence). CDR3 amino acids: CASSLSGQHTQYF. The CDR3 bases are TGTGCCAGCAGTTTATCCGGACAACATACGCAGTATTTT.

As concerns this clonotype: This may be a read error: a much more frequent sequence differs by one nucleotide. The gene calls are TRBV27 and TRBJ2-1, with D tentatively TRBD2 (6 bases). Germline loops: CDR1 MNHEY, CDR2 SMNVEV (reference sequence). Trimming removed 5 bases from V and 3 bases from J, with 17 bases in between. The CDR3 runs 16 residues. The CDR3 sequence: CASSTWTNGSYNEQFF. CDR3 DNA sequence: TGTGCCAGCAGTACTTGGACTAACGGGAGCTACAATGAGCAGTTCTTC.

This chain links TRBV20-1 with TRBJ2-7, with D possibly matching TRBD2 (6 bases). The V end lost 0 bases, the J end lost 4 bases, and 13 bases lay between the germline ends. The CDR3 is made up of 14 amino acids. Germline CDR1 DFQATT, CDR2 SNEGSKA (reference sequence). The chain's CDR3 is CSAREGRGSYEQYF. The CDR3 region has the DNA TGCAGTGCTAGAGAGGGGCGGGGATCGTACGAGCAGTACTTC.